This T cell receptor beta chain was obtained from a study of T cells after yellow fever vaccination. TCRdb re-analysed the 5' RACE reads in MiXCR, keeping a single row per CDR3 protein. The sample has 100,000 to 150,000 distinct CDR3 sequences, roughly 15% seen once; the top ten hold approximately 39%. Germline CDR1 SGHTA, CDR2 FQGNSA. The V gene end was trimmed by 2 bases and the J gene end by 2 bases; junction bases not matched to a gene: 4. The CDR3 has 15 amino acids. The V call is TRBV7-2, the J call TRBJ2-5; 8 nucleotides match TRBD2. This clonotype was obtained from a man between 18 and 29 years old who received the YFV17D yellow fever vaccine. The specimen was CD8+ T cells sorted from PBMCs, collected 5 days after the yellow fever booster vaccination. CDR3 in DNA: TGTGCCAGCAGCTTAACAGCGGGGGCACAAGAGACCCAGTACTTC. Its protein product is CASSLTAGAQETQYF. The whole variable domain, remainder taken from reference TRBV7-2 and TRBJ2-5, is GAGVSQSPSNKVTEKGKDVELRCDPISGHTALYWYRQSLGQGLEFLIYFQGNSAPDKSGLPSDRFSAERTGGSVSTLTIQRTQQEDSAVYLCASSLTAGAQETQYFGPGTRLLVL.